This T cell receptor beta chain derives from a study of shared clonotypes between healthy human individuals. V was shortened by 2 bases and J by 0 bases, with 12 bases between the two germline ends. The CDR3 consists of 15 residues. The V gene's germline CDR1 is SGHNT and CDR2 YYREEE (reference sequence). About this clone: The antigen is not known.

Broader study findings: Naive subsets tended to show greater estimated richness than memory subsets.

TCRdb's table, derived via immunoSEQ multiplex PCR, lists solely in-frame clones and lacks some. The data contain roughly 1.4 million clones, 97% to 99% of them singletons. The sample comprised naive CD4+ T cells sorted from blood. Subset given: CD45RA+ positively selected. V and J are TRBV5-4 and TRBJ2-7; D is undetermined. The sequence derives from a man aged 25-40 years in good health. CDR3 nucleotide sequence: TGTGCCAGCAGCTTAATGACTCCCGCCTCCTACGAGCAGTACTTC. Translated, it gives CASSLMTPASYEQYF.